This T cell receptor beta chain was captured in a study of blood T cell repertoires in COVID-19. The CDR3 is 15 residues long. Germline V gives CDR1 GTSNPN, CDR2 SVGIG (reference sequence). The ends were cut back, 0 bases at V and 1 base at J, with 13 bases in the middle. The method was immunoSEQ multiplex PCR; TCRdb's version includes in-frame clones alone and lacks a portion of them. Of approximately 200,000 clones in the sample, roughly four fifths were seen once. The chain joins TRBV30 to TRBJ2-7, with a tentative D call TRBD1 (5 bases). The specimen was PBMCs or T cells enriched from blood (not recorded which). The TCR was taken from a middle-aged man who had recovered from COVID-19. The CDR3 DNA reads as TGTGCCTGGAGTGTACTGGGCTCAGGGTCCTACGAGCAGTACTTC. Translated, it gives CAWSVLGSGSYEQYF.